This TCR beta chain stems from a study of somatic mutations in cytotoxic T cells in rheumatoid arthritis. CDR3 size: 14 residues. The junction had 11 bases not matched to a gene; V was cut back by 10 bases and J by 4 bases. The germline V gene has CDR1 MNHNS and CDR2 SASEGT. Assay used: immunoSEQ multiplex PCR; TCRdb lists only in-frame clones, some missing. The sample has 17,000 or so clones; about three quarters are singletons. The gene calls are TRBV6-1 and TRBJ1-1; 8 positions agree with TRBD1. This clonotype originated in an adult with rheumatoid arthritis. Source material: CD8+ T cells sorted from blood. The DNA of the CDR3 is TGTGCCACCTGGACAGGGATGGAGGGCACTGAAGCTTTCTTT. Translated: CATWTGMEGTEAFF.